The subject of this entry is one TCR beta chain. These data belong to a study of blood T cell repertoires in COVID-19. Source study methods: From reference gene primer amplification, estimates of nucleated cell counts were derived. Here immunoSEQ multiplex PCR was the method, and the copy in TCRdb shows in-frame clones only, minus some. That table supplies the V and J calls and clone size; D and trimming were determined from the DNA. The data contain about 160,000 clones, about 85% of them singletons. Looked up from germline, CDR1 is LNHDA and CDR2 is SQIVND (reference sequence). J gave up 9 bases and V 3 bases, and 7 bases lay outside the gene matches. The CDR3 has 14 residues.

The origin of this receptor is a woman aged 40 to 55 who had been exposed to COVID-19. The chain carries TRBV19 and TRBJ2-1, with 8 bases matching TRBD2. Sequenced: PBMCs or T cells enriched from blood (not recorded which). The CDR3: CASSMGLAGGEQFF. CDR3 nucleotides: TGTGCCAGTAGTATGGGTCTAGCGGGTGGTGAGCAGTTCTTC.